This TCR beta chain appears in the sequencing data of a study of response to subunit inactivated influenza vaccine. TCRdb passed the RT-PCR reads through MiXCR, listing each CDR3 protein once. The sample has more than 550,000 distinct CDR3 sequences; about 10% are singletons. Germline-derived CDR1 and CDR2 are SEHNR and FQNEAQ (reference sequence). The CDR3 is 12 residues long. Trimming removed 1 base at V and 10 bases at J, with 10 bases between. Many counts were recorded for this clonotype. What it recognizes is unknown. Study conclusions and caveats: Every seasonal influenza vaccination brings in few new T cells, the authors suggested.

The TCR was taken from a man in his forties or fifties who received an inactivated influenza vaccine. The sample here was PBMCs from blood, taken on the day of vaccination. This chain uses TRBV7-9 with TRBJ1-1; perhaps TRBD1 as D (5 bases). CDR3 loop: CASSLDRGRAFF. CDR3 DNA: TGTGCCAGCAGCTTAGATAGGGGAAGAGCTTTCTTT. Together with reference TRBV7-9 and TRBJ1-1, the CDR3 gives the full variable domain: DTGVSQNPRHKITKRGQNVTFRCDPISEHNRLYWYRQTLGQGPEFLTYFQNEAQLEKSRLLSDRFSAERPKGSFSTLEIQRTEQGDSAMYLCASSLDRGRAFFGQGTRLTVV.